These T cell receptor beta chains were read from a single sample in a study of shared clonotypes between healthy human individuals. Data came from immunoSEQ multiplex PCR; TCRdb stores just in-frame clones and leaves some out. In the table there are millions of clones, about 95% of which are singletons. Input material: naive CD8+ T cells sorted from blood. Source of these receptors: a man aged 18 to 30 in good health. The conserved cysteine and the conserved F or W are not part of the CDR3 here. A D gene is named only where the DNA matches it firmly.

j_call,v_call,d_call,cdr3_aa
TRBJ2-1,TRBV7-2,TRBD2,ASSLFPREGTYNEQF
TRBJ2-2,TRBV9,.,ASSVGSSRTGELF
TRBJ1-2,TRBV10-1,.,ASSDWGGGSGYT
TRBJ2-4,TRBV4-1,TRBD1,ASSQRQGNNDIQY
TRBJ1-2,TRBV10-3,TRBD1,AIRGQGIDT
TRBJ2-3,TRBV11-2,.,ASSPGGTQY
TRBJ1-2,TRBV5-8,.,ASSHFGERSGYT
TRBJ2-3,TRBV18,.,ASSLANTIDTDTQY
TRBJ1-1,TRBV6-5,.,ASSYSNMNTEAF
TRBJ1-1,TRBV5-6,.,ASSINRAEAF
TRBJ1-4,TRBV10-1,TRBD1,ASSAGQGSVLF
TRBJ1-3,TRBV9,TRBD1,ASSADRGWSGNTIY
TRBJ2-7,TRBV4-3,.,ASSQDWGSYEQY
TRBJ1-5,TRBV2,.,ASSGTDPNQPQH
TRBJ2-1,TRBV6-6,.,ASSYSALGNEQF
TRBJ2-3,TRBV9,.,ASSAHGITDTQY
TRBJ2-7,TRBV10-1,.,ASSAGDLGTAGGQY
TRBJ2-3,TRBV7-2,.,ASSRDWDVTDTQY
TRBJ1-2,TRBV6-1,.,ASIEGFNYGYT
TRBJ1-2,TRBV9,.,ASSLEYNYGYT
TRBJ1-5,TRBV7-9,TRBD1,ASQGGPNQPQH
TRBJ2-1,TRBV19,TRBD1,ASSIQGQGADNEQF
TRBJ1-2,TRBV9,TRBD1,ASSVSGTGFDGYT
TRBJ2-2,TRBV10-1,.,ASSESAGTQIPTGELF
TRBJ1-2,TRBV6-5,TRBD1,ASSWTGGNGYT